The present TCR beta chain was sequenced within a study of blood T cell repertoires in COVID-19. Study-level information: Spain, Italy and the United States supplied samples that represented acute and convalescent COVID-19.

V was pared by 8 bases and J by 3 bases, with 1 base of the junction left unmatched. The CDR3 is made up of 12 amino acids. Per germline, CDR1 LNHDA and CDR2 SQIVND (reference sequence). As handled by the study authors: Reference gene primer amplification gave nucleated cell count estimates. The method was immunoSEQ multiplex PCR; TCRdb's version includes in-frame clones alone and lacks a portion of them. That table furnishes V, J and clone size, whereas the DNA furnished D and trimming. The table includes a few hundred thousand clones, roughly 87% detected once. The TCR sequence derives from a woman aged 40 to 49 who had recovered from COVID-19. This chain joins TRBV19 and TRBJ1-2, with 9 bases aligning to TRBD1. Sequencing was done on a sample of peripheral blood. CDR3 in amino acids: CASGDRDYGYTF. The DNA for the CDR3 is TGTGCCAGTGGGGACAGGGACTATGGCTACACCTTC.